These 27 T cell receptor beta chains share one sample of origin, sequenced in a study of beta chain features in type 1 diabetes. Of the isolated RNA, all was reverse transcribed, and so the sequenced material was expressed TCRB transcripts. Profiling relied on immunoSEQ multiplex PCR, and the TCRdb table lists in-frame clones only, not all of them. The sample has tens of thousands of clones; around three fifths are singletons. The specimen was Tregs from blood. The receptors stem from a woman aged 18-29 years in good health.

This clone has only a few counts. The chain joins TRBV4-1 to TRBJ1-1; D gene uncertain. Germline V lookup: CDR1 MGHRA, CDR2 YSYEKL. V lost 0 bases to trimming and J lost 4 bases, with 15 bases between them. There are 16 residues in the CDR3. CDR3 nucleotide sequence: TGCGCCAGCAGCCAAGATTTTGAGGGATTGGGCACTGAAGCTTTCTTT. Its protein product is CASSQDFEGLGTEAFF.

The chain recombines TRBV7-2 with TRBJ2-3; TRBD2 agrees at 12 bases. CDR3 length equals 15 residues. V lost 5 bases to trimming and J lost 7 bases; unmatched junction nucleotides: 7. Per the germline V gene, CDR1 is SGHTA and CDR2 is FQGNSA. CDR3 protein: CASSSGLAGINTQYF. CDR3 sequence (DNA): TGTGCCAGCAGCAGCGGACTAGCGGGGATAAATACGCAGTATTTT.

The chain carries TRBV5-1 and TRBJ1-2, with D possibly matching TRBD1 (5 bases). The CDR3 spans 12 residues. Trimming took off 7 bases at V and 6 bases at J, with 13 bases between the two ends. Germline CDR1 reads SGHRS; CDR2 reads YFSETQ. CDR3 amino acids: CASRPGFDGYTF. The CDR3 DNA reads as TGCGCCAGCCGCCCAGGGTTCGATGGCTACACCTTC.

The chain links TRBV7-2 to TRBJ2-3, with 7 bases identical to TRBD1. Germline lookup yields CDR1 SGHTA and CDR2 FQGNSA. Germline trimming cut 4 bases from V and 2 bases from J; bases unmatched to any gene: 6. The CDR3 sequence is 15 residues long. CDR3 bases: TGTGCCAGCAGCTCCAGGGGACAGTCCACAGATACGCAGTATTTT. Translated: CASSSRGQSTDTQYF.

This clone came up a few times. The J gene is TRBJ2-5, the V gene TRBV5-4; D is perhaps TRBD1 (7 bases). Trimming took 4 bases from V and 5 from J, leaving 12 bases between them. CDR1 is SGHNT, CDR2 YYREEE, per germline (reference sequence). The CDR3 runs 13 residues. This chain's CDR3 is CASSEQGRETQYF. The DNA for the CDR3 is TGTGCCAGCAGCGAACAGGGGAGGGAGACCCAGTACTTC.

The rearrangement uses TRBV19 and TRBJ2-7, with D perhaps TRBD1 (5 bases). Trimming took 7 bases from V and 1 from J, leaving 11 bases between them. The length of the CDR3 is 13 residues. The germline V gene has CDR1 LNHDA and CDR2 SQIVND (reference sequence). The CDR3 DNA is TGTGCCAGTACCACGACAGATTCCTACGAGCAGTACTTC. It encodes CASTTTDSYEQYF.

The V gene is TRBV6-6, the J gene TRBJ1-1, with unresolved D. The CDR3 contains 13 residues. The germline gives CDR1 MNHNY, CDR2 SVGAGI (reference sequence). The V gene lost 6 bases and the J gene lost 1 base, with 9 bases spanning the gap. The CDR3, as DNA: TGTGCCAGCAGGTCCCCGGGGAACACTGAAGCTTTCTTT. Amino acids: CASRSPGNTEAFF.

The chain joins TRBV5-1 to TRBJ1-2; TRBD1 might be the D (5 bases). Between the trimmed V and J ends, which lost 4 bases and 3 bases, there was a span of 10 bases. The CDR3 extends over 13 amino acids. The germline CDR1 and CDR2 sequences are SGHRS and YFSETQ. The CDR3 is CASSMGLDYGYTF. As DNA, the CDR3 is TGCGCCAGCAGCATGGGACTCGACTATGGCTACACCTTC. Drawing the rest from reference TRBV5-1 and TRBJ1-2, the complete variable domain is KAGVTQTPRYLIKTRGQQVTLSCSPISGHRSVSWYQQTPGQGLQFLFEYFSETQRNKGNFPGRFSGRQFSNSRSEMNVSTLELGDSALYLCASSMGLDYGYTFGSGTRLTVV.

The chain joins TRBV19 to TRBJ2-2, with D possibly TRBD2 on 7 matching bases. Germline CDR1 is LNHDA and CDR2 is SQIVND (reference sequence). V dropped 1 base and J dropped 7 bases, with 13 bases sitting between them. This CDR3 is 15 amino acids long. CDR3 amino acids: CASSIVGGLDGELFF. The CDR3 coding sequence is TGTGCCAGTAGTATAGTGGGGGGGCTAGACGGGGAGCTGTTTTTT.

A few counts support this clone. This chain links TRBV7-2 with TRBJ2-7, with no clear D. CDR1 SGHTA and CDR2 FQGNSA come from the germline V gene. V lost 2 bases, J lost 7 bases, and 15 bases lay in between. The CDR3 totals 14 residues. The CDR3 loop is CASSLRPLRKEQYF. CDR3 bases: TGTGCCAGCAGCTTAAGGCCCCTGAGGAAAGAGCAGTACTTC.

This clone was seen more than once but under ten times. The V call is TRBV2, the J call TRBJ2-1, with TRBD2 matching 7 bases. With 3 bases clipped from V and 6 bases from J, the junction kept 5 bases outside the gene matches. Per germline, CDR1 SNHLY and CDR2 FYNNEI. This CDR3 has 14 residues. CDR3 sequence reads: CASSDQRGTNEQFF. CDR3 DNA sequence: TGTGCCAGCAGTGACCAGCGGGGCACCAATGAGCAGTTCTTC.

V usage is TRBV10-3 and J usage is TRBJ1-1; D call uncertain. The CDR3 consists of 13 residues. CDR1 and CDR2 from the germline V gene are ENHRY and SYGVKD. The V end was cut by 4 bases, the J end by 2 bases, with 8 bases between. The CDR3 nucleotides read TGTGCCATCAGTGTCTCCGTTAACACTGAAGCTTTCTTT. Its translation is CAISVSVNTEAFF.

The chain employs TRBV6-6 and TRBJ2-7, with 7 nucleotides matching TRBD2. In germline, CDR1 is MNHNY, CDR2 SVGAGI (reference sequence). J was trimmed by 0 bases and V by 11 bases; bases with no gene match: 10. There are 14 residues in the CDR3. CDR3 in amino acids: CAGIQSGNSYEQYF. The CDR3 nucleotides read TGTGCCGGCATCCAAAGCGGGAACTCCTACGAGCAGTACTTC.

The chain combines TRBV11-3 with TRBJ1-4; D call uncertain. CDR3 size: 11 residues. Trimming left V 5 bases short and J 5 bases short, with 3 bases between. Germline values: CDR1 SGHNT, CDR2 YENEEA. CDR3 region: CASSLNEKLFF. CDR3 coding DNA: TGTGCCAGCAGCCTAAATGAAAAACTGTTTTTT.

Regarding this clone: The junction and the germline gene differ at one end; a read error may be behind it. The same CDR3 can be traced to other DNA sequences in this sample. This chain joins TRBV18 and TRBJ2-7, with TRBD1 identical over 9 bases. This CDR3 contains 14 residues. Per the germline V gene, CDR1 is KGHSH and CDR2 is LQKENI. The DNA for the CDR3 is TGTGCCAGCTCACCGTGGACAGGGGACTACGAACAGTACTTC. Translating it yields CASSPWTGDYEQYF.

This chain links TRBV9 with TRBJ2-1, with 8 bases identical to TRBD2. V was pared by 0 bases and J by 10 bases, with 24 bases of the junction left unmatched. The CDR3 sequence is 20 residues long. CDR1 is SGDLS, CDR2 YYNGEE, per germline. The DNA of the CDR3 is TGTGCCAGCAGCGTAGACCCACCCTCCGCGAGCGGGAGTGCGACTTGCGAGCAGTTCTTC. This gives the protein CASSVDPPSASGSATCEQFF.

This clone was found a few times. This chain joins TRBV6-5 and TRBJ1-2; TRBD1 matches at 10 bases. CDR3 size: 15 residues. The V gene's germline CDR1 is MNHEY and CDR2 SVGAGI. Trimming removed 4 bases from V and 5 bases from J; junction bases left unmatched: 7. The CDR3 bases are TGTGCCAGCAGTTCCCGGACAGGGGGAGATTATGGCTACACCTTC. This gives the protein CASSSRTGGDYGYTF.

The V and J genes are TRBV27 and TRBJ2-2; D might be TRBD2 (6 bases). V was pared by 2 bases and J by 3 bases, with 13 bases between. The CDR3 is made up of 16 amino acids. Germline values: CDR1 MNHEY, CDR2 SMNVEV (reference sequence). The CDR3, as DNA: TGTGCCAGCAGTTTAAAGAGCAGCGGGTACACCGGGGAGCTGTTTTTT. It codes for CASSLKSSGYTGELFF.

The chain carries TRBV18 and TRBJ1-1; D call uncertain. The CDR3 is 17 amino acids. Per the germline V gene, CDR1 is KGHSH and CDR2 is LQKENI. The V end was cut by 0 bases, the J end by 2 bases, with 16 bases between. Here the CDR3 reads CASSPPPSTGKNTEAFF. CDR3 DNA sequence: TGTGCCAGCTCACCACCGCCGTCGACGGGAAAAAACACTGAAGCTTTCTTT.

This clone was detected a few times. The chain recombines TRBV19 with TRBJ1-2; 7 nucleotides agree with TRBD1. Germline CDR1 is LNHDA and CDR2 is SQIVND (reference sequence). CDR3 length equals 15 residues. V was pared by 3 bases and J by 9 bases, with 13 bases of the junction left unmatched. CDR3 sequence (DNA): TGTGCCAGTAGTATGACAGGGAGAGGTCGGGTACGCTACACCTTC. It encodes CASSMTGRGRVRYTF.

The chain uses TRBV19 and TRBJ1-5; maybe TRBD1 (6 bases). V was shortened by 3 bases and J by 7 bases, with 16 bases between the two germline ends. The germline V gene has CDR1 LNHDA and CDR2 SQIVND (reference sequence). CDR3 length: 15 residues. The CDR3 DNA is TGTGCCAGTAGTATCCCCTTCGGACAGTTCCAGCCCCAGCATTTT. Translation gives CASSIPFGQFQPQHF.

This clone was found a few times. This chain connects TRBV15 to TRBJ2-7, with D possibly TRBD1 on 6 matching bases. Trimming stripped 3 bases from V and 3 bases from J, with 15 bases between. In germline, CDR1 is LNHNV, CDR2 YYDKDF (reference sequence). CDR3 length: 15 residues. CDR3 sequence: CATSSGRTAFYEQYF. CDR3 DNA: TGTGCCACCAGCAGTGGTCGGACAGCTTTCTACGAGCAGTACTTC.

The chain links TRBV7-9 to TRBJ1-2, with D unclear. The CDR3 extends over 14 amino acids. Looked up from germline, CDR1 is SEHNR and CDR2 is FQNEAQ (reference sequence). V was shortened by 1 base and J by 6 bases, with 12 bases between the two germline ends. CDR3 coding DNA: TGTGCCAGCAGCTTAGGAGCTGGAGAGGATGGCTACACCTTC. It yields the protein CASSLGAGEDGYTF.

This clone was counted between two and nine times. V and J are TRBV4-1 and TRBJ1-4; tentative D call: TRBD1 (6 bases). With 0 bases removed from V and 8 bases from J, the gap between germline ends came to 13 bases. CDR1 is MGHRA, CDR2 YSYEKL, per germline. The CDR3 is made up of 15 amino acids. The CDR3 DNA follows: TGCGCCAGCAGCCAAGATAACCGGCAGGGGGAAAAACTGTTTTTT. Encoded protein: CASSQDNRQGEKLFF.

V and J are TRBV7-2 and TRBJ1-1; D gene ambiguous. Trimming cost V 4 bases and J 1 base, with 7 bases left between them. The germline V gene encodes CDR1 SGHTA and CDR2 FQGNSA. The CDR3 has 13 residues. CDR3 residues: CASSSTPNTEAFF. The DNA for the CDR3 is TGTGCCAGCAGCTCGACACCGAACACTGAAGCTTTCTTT.

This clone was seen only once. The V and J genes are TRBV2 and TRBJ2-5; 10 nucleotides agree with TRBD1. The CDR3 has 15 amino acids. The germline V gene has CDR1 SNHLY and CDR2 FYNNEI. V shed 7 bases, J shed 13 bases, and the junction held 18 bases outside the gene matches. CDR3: CASNLDRGRGDFGYF. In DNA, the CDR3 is TGTGCCAGCAACCTCGACAGGGGGCGGGGGGACTTCGGGTACTTC. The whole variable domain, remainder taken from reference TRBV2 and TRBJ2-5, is EPEVTQTPSHQVTQMGQEVILRCVPISNHLYFYWYRQILGQKVEFLVSFYNNEISEKSEIFDDQFSVERPDGSNFTLKIRSTKLEDSAMYFCASNLDRGRGDFGYFGPGTRLLVL.

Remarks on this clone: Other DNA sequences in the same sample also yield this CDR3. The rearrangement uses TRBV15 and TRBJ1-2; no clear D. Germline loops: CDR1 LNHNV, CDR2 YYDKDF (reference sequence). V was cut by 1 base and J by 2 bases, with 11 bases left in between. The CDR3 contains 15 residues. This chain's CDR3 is CATSRAPQKNYGYTF. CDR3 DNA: TGTGCCACCAGCAGAGCGCCACAGAAAAACTATGGCTACACCTTC. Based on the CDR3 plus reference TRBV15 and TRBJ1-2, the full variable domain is DAMVIQNPRYQVTQFGKPVTLSCSQTLNHNVMYWYQQKSSQAPKLLFHYYDKDFNNEADTPDNFQSRRPNTSFCFLDIRSPGLGDTAMYLCATSRAPQKNYGYTFGSGTRLTVV.